This T cell receptor beta chain is drawn from a study of response to subunit inactivated influenza vaccine. Study-wide results and limits: The authors proposed limited new T cell recruitment per seasonal influenza vaccination.

TCRdb ran MiXCR on the RT-PCR reads and lists one entry per CDR3 protein. The sample holds 530,000 or so distinct CDR3 sequences; roughly 12% are singletons and the top ten take 10% to 13%. Notes on this clonotype: Its antigen remains unidentified.

CDR1 is SGHTA, CDR2 FQGNSA, per germline. Trimming took 3 bases from V and 10 from J, leaving 10 bases between them. CDR3 length: 12 residues. V usage is TRBV7-2 and J usage is TRBJ2-1, with D maybe TRBD2 (5 bases). The source is a man aged 50 or older who received an inactivated influenza vaccine. Source: PBMCs from blood, taken on the day of vaccination. The CDR3 loop is CASSFVSGEQFF. The DNA for the CDR3 is TGTGCCAGCAGCTTTGTATCGGGGGAGCAGTTCTTC. Based on the CDR3 plus reference TRBV7-2 and TRBJ2-1, the full variable domain is GAGVSQSPSNKVTEKGKDVELRCDPISGHTALYWYRQSLGQGLEFLIYFQGNSAPDKSGLPSDRFSAERTGGSVSTLTIQRTQQEDSAVYLCASSFVSGEQFFGPGTRLTVL.